This is a list of T cell receptor beta chains from one sample in a study of cytomegalovirus exposure and HLA in healthy donors. Profiled with immunoSEQ multiplex PCR; TCRdb holds only in-frame clones, not every one. This repertoire comprises 200,000 or so clones; its ten largest clones make up less than 0.9%. Sequencing was carried out using PBMCs. Receptors were obtained from a boy younger than 18 in good health and CMV-seronegative. The CDR3 runs from the conserved cysteine through the conserved F or W. D genes are given only for firm matches.

J: TRBJ1-2
D: NA
V: TRBV2
DNA: TGTGCCAGTAACAGGGACTATGGCTACACCTTC
CDR3: CASNRDYGYTF

J: TRBJ1-1
D: NA
V: TRBV18
DNA: TGTGCCAGCTCGGCAGGGTGGGGCACTGAAGCTTTCTTT
CDR3: CASSAGWGTEAFF

J: TRBJ1-1
D: NA
V: TRBV7-2
DNA: TGTGCCAGCAGCTTAGTTCGGGGAAGGAACACTGAAGCTTTCTTT
CDR3: CASSLVRGRNTEAFF

J: TRBJ1-1
D: TRBD1
V: TRBV5-8
DNA: TGTGCCAGCATGATCCGGGGCCACAGGGGAGCTTTCTTT
CDR3: CASMIRGHRGAFF

J: TRBJ2-3
D: NA
V: TRBV2
DNA: TGTGCCAGCAGTGGACAGGTCCCCACTAGCACAGATACGCAGTATTTT
CDR3: CASSGQVPTSTDTQYF

J: TRBJ2-1
D: TRBD2
V: TRBV9
DNA: TGTGCCAGCAGCCAGAGTTGGGGGGACGGGGGGGTCAATGAGCAGTTCTTC
CDR3: CASSQSWGDGGVNEQFF

J: TRBJ2-3
D: TRBD2
V: TRBV4-3
DNA: TGCGCCAGCAGCCGGGGACTAGCGGGGTCGGGCACAGATACGCAGTATTTT
CDR3: CASSRGLAGSGTDTQYF

J: TRBJ1-1
D: NA
V: TRBV7-2
DNA: TGTGCCAGCAGCTACTTAGGGGGGAACACTGAAGCTTTCTTT
CDR3: CASSYLGGNTEAFF

J: TRBJ2-1
D: NA
V: TRBV9
DNA: TGTGCCAGCAGCGGAGACAGCAATGAGCAGTTCTTC
CDR3: CASSGDSNEQFF

J: TRBJ2-7
D: TRBD1
V: TRBV6-5
DNA: TGTGCCAGCAGTTACTACAGGGGGCATGGCGCCGAGCAGTACTTC
CDR3: CASSYYRGHGAEQYF

J: TRBJ1-1
D: TRBD1
V: TRBV2
DNA: TGTGCCAGCAGCGACGACAGGGGGCAAGCTTTCTTT
CDR3: CASSDDRGQAFF

J: TRBJ2-7
D: NA
V: TRBV9
DNA: TGTGCCAGCAGCGTCGGGACAAAGGAATACGAGCAGTACTTC
CDR3: CASSVGTKEYEQYF

J: TRBJ1-2
D: TRBD1
V: TRBV7-8
DNA: TGTGCCAGCAGCTTGCAGGGGGCTAGCTATGGCTACACCTTC
CDR3: CASSLQGASYGYTF

J: TRBJ1-4
D: NA
V: TRBV4-2
DNA: TGTGCCAGCAGCGTACAGATTAATGAAAAACTGTTTTTT
CDR3: CASSVQINEKLFF

J: TRBJ2-7
D: TRBD1
V: TRBV5-6
DNA: TGTGCCAGCAGCCGGGGACAGAGACCTTACGAGCAGTACTTC
CDR3: CASSRGQRPYEQYF

J: TRBJ1-4
D: NA
V: TRBV27
DNA: TGTGCCAGCAGGGACAGATTTCCAGGTGAAAAACTGTTTTTT
CDR3: CASRDRFPGEKLFF

J: TRBJ1-5
D: TRBD1
V: TRBV30
DNA: TGTGCCTGGAGTGTAGTAGGACAGGGAGCGGGCCAGCCCCAGCATTTT
CDR3: CAWSVVGQGAGQPQHF

J: TRBJ1-1
D: NA
V: TRBV5-1
DNA: TGCGCCAGCAGCATTGGACAGAACCAGAACACTGAAGCTTTCTTT
CDR3: CASSIGQNQNTEAFF

J: TRBJ1-5
D: NA
V: TRBV2
DNA: TGTGCCAGCAGAGCTAGCGGTTTTAATCAGCCCCAGCATTTT
CDR3: CASRASGFNQPQHF

J: TRBJ2-1
D: NA
V: TRBV5-1
DNA: TGCGCCAGCAGCGGCTTTAGACAGGAAAGGTCCTACAATGAGCAGTTCTTC
CDR3: CASSGFRQERSYNEQFF

J: TRBJ2-1
D: NA
V: TRBV7-9
DNA: TGTGCCAGCAGCTTGCTTCCGCCCGGTGAGCAGTTCTTC
CDR3: CASSLLPPGEQFF

J: TRBJ1-2
D: TRBD1
V: TRBV6-5
DNA: TGTGCCAGCAGCGGGACAGCTTATGGCTACACCTTC
CDR3: CASSGTAYGYTF

J: TRBJ2-5
D: TRBD2
V: TRBV6-1
DNA: TGTGCCAGCGGGACTAGCGGGGGACAAGAGACCCAGTACTTC
CDR3: CASGTSGGQETQYF

J: TRBJ1-2
D: TRBD1
V: TRBV7-9
DNA: TGTGCCAGCAGCGAGACAGGGATCTATGGCTACACCTTC
CDR3: CASSETGIYGYTF

J: TRBJ2-7
D: TRBD1
V: TRBV7-3
DNA: TGTGCCGGCAGCCGGGACAGGCAAGAGGAGCAGTACTTC
CDR3: CAGSRDRQEEQYF

J: TRBJ1-2
D: TRBD1
V: TRBV5-4
DNA: TGTGCCAGCAGCTTGGTTGCCGGGACAGAGAATGGCTACACCTTC
CDR3: CASSLVAGTENGYTF

J: TRBJ1-1
D: NA
V: TRBV5-1
DNA: TGCGCCAGCAGCTTGTCAGGGGACACTGAAGCTTTCTTT
CDR3: CASSLSGDTEAFF

J: TRBJ1-2
D: TRBD1
V: TRBV29-1
DNA: TGCAGCGTCCGGGACAGGGATTACTATGGCTACACCTTC
CDR3: CSVRDRDYYGYTF

J: TRBJ2-7
D: NA
V: TRBV6-5
DNA: TGTGCCAGCAGTTTATCCAGTGAGGGCTCCTACGAGCAGTACTTC
CDR3: CASSLSSEGSYEQYF

J: TRBJ1-1
D: NA
V: TRBV30
DNA: TGTGCCTGGAGTAAGGGGCCTACTGAAGCTTTCTTT
CDR3: CAWSKGPTEAFF

J: TRBJ1-4
D: NA
V: TRBV4-1
DNA: TGCGCCAGCAGCCAAGAACCGGAGAGGTGGGAAAAACTGTTTTTT
CDR3: CASSQEPERWEKLFF

J: TRBJ2-7
D: NA
V: TRBV4-1
DNA: TGCGCCAGCAGCCAACCCCTCAGGGGAAGTTCCTACGAGCAGTACTTC
CDR3: CASSQPLRGSSYEQYF

J: TRBJ1-6
D: TRBD1
V: TRBV6-5
DNA: TGTGCCAGCACCACCACAGGGGGTAATTCACCCCTCCACTTT
CDR3: CASTTTGGNSPLHF

J: TRBJ2-3
D: TRBD2
V: TRBV5-4
DNA: TGTGCCAGCAGCTTGTTAGCGGGGGGGTATCCGGATACGCAGTATTTT
CDR3: CASSLLAGGYPDTQYF

J: TRBJ2-7
D: TRBD2
V: TRBV5-1
DNA: TGCGCCAGCAGCTCGGAAGGGGGGGGACTAGCGGGGTCGAACTCCTACGAGCAGTACTTC
CDR3: CASSSEGGGLAGSNSYEQYF

J: TRBJ2-1
D: TRBD1
V: TRBV7-3
DNA: TGTGCCAGCAGCTCCACCGGGACAGGGGCAAATGAGCAGTTCTTC
CDR3: CASSSTGTGANEQFF

J: TRBJ1-1
D: NA
V: TRBV9
DNA: TGTGCCAGCAGCCCCTGGCAAGAGGCTAACACTGAAGCTTTCTTT
CDR3: CASSPWQEANTEAFF

J: TRBJ2-3
D: TRBD2
V: TRBV10-3
DNA: TGTGCCATCAGTGGGCTAGCGGGGGTTATGGATACGCAGTATTTT
CDR3: CAISGLAGVMDTQYF

J: TRBJ1-2
D: NA
V: TRBV7-8
DNA: TGTGCCAGCAGCTTAGCGAGGGCATTAGCGGCTAACTATGGCTACACCTTC
CDR3: CASSLARALAANYGYTF

J: TRBJ1-1
D: NA
V: TRBV18
DNA: TGTGCCAGCTCACCGACAGAAGGGACTGAAGCTTTCTTT
CDR3: CASSPTEGTEAFF

J: TRBJ2-3
D: TRBD2
V: TRBV5-1
DNA: TGCGCCAGCAGCTTGGTTGCGGGGGTTGGGGCAGATACGCAGTATTTT
CDR3: CASSLVAGVGADTQYF

J: TRBJ2-7
D: TRBD1
V: TRBV7-2
DNA: TGTGCCAGCAGCCACCAGTGGGACAGGGGGCAGTACTTC
CDR3: CASSHQWDRGQYF

J: TRBJ1-6
D: NA
V: TRBV7-8
DNA: TGTGCCAGCAGCTTACTGGACACCGACTCACCCCTCCACTTT
CDR3: CASSLLDTDSPLHF

J: TRBJ2-7
D: TRBD1
V: TRBV19
DNA: TGTGCCAGTAGTATAGGGACAGGGGATTTCTACGAGCAGTACTTC
CDR3: CASSIGTGDFYEQYF

J: TRBJ1-5
D: NA
V: TRBV5-8
DNA: TGTGCCAGCAGCTTGGAACAGGTCGTGGGTAGCAATCAGCCCCAGCATTTT
CDR3: CASSLEQVVGSNQPQHF

J: TRBJ2-5
D: NA
V: TRBV6-6
DNA: TGTGCCAGCACCTCGGGACATGGGGAGACCCAGTACTTC
CDR3: CASTSGHGETQYF

J: TRBJ2-7
D: NA
V: TRBV29-1
DNA: TGCAGCGTTGAAGGGGGACAAAAAAACGAGCAGTACTTC
CDR3: CSVEGGQKNEQYF

J: TRBJ2-5
D: TRBD2
V: TRBV7-6
DNA: TGTGCCAGCAGCTCCACTAGCGGGGTTGCGGGAGAGACCCAGTACTTC
CDR3: CASSSTSGVAGETQYF

J: TRBJ2-3
D: TRBD2
V: TRBV5-1
DNA: TGCGCCAGCAGCGAAAAACTAGCGGGGAACACAGATACGCAGTATTTT
CDR3: CASSEKLAGNTDTQYF

J: TRBJ2-3
D: NA
V: TRBV4-1
DNA: TGCGCCAGCCGCCCCGCGCCGGGCACAGATACGCAGTATTTT
CDR3: CASRPAPGTDTQYF

J: TRBJ2-1
D: NA
V: TRBV19
DNA: TGTGCCAGTAGTATGGCAGACAGACTCCTCTCCTACAATGAGCAGTTCTTC
CDR3: CASSMADRLLSYNEQFF

J: TRBJ2-3
D: TRBD2
V: TRBV5-1
DNA: TGCGCCAGCAGCTTGCCCACATCGGGGGGGGGTTACACAGATACGCAGTATTTT
CDR3: CASSLPTSGGGYTDTQYF

J: TRBJ2-4
D: TRBD1
V: TRBV15
DNA: TGTGCCACCAGCGAAACAGGGGCTGCCAAAAACATTCAGTACTTC
CDR3: CATSETGAAKNIQYF

J: TRBJ1-1
D: NA
V: TRBV7-2
DNA: TGTGCCAGCAGGGACTCGGAGAACACTGAAGCTTTCTTT
CDR3: CASRDSENTEAFF

J: TRBJ2-2
D: NA
V: TRBV7-7
DNA: TGTGCTAGCAGCTTAGCACGGGGTCAGAACACCGGGGAGCTGTTTTTT
CDR3: CASSLARGQNTGELFF